The text below deals with one T cell receptor (beta chain). The sample holds other DNA sequences that translate to the same CDR3. Blood got drawn at baseline, again on cycle 4 day 1, and then on cycle 7 day 1. TCRdb's copy holds only in-frame clones and misses some; the assay was immunoSEQ multiplex PCR. The sample yields 100,000 to 150,000 clones, 93% seen once. The data derive from a study of OX40 agonist ivuxolimab in advanced cancers. Study background: Six ivuxolimab dose levels, 0.01 to 10 mg/kg, were given intravenously every 2 weeks.

Germline assignment: CDR1 SGHRS and CDR2 YFSETQ. Trimming at V came to 4 bases and at J to 5 bases, leaving 6 bases not matched to a gene. CDR3 length equals 14 residues. Sequencing was performed on CD4+ or CD8+ T cells sorted from blood, taken in a trial of the OX40 agonist ivuxolimab. The gene calls are TRBV5-1 and TRBJ2-5; 9 bases line up with TRBD1. The sequence was obtained from an adult with an advanced solid tumor such as melanoma, head and neck, liver or kidney cancer. The CDR3 sequence: CASSTGQGRETQYF. CDR3 nucleotides: TGCGCCAGCAGCACTGGACAGGGGAGGGAGACCCAGTACTTC. Full variable domain (missing parts from reference TRBV5-1 and TRBJ2-5): KAGVTQTPRYLIKTRGQQVTLSCSPISGHRSVSWYQQTPGQGLQFLFEYFSETQRNKGNFPGRFSGRQFSNSRSEMNVSTLELGDSALYLCASSTGQGRETQYFGPGTRLLVL.